This TCR beta chain stems from a study of T cells expressing NK-cell markers. Study summary: Investigators obtained TCR beta repertoires from sorted CD3+CD56+NKG2C+, CD3+CD56+NKG2C- and CD3+CD56-NKG2C+ T cells. In the group of eight sequenced donors, seven were HCMV-seropositive and one was seronegative.

General observations from the study: Whether expanded NKG2C+ T cell clones were HCMV specific stayed uncertain. Where a handful of donors were concerned, these clonotypes also led the CD3+CD56-NKG2C+ fraction.

The CDR3 has 12 residues. Germline loops: CDR1 MGHDK, CDR2 SYGVNS. Remarks on this clonotype: Its matching antigen is unknown.

TCRdb re-called the 5' RACE reads and catalogs CDR3 proteins one per entry, DNA excluded. Its table records about 160,000 distinct CDR3 sequences. Sequenced material: blood T cells: a sorted CD56 or NKG2C T cell subset, CD4+ or CD8+ T cells, or bulk PBMC T cells (not recorded which). The TCR was taken from a woman between 18 and 69 years old in good health. The chain joins TRBV25-1 to TRBJ2-7. CDR3 amino acids: CASSDLSNEQYF.